These 30 T cell receptor beta chains originate from one sample sequenced in a study of blood T cell repertoires in COVID-19. TCRdb's copy holds only in-frame clones and misses some; the assay was immunoSEQ multiplex PCR. This table has under 250,000 clones, about 83% appearing once. The sequenced sample was peripheral blood. The receptors stem from a woman of 80 years or more with COVID-19, enrolled during active disease.

This chain uses TRBV7-2 with TRBJ1-5; 8 bases are shared with TRBD1. The junction had 5 bases not matched to a gene; V was cut back by 1 base and J by 0 bases. The CDR3 is made up of 17 amino acids. Germline V gene data show CDR1 as SGHTA and CDR2 as FQGNSA. CDR3 region: CASSLVGTGHSNQPQHF. For the CDR3, the DNA is TGTGCCAGCAGCTTAGTCGGGACAGGTCATAGCAATCAGCCCCAGCATTTT.

This clone was seen a few times. This sequence joins TRBV6-4 and TRBJ1-6; D unresolved. Per germline, CDR1 MRHNA and CDR2 SNTAGT. This CDR3 region has 15 residues. The V end lost 0 bases, the J end lost 4 bases, and 7 bases lay between the germline ends. The CDR3 coding sequence is TGTGCCAGCAGTGACTCAGGAGGGTATAATTCACCCCTCCACTTT. It specifies CASSDSGGYNSPLHF.

The genes are TRBV12-3 or TRBV12-4 and TRBJ1-6; unclear D gene. CDR3 size: 13 residues. The V and J ends lost 7 bases and 10 bases respectively, with 14 bases between them. The CDR3 DNA reads TGTGCCAGCACCTTCGGGTACGGGTCACCCCTCCACTTT. Its translation: CASTFGYGSPLHF.

The chain is built from TRBV5-1 and TRBJ1-3; TRBD1 might be the D (5 bases). With 0 bases removed from V and 2 bases from J, the gap between germline ends came to 9 bases. CDR1 and CDR2 (germline): SGHRS, YFSETQ. CDR3 size: 15 residues. The CDR3: CASSLEWGAGNTIYF. The CDR3 DNA reads TGCGCCAGCAGCTTGGAGTGGGGGGCTGGAAACACCATATATTTT.

This chain uses TRBV7-2 with TRBJ1-5, with 7 bases identical to TRBD1. CDR3 length equals 16 residues. V lost 3 bases, J lost 7 bases, and 12 bases stayed unmatched. The V gene's germline CDR1 is SGHTA and CDR2 FQGNSA. DNA of the CDR3: TGTGCCAGCAGCTTGCTCCCCGGACAGGTGGGACAGCCCCAGCATTTT. It codes for CASSLLPGQVGQPQHF.

J is TRBJ1-1 and V is TRBV30; 7 positions match TRBD1. V shed 7 bases and J 2 bases; nucleotides not matched to a gene: 7. Germline assignment: CDR1 GTSNPN and CDR2 SVGIG (reference sequence). The CDR3 is 13 amino acids. CDR3 amino acids: CASKRQGNTEAFF. The CDR3 DNA follows: TGTGCCTCCAAAAGACAGGGAAACACTGAAGCTTTCTTT.

The rearrangement joins TRBV5-6 to TRBJ1-2; D might be TRBD1 (6 bases). Trimming took 1 base from V and 7 from J, leaving 17 bases between them. Germline V CDR1 and CDR2: SGHDT, YYEEEE. This CDR3 region has 15 residues. The CDR3 loop reads CASSLRDTPRRGYTF. Written as DNA, the CDR3 is TGTGCCAGCAGCTTGAGGGACACACCCCGGCGTGGCTACACCTTC.

J is TRBJ1-2 and V is TRBV3-1 (or the pseudogene TRBV3-2); perhaps TRBD1 as D (6 bases). V lost 3 bases to trimming and J lost 1 base, with 9 bases between them. Germline V gene data show CDR1 as LGHDT and CDR2 as YNNKEL (reference sequence). There are 14 residues in the CDR3. Here the CDR3 DNA reads TGTGCCAGCAGCCAGGGGACACTTAACTATGGCTACACCTTC. It specifies CASSQGTLNYGYTF.

There are many counts of this clone. The chain joins TRBV6-2 or TRBV6-3 to TRBJ2-7, with 13 bases matching TRBD2. Trimming cost V 6 bases and J 4 bases; bases outside gene matches: 6. Germline CDR1 reads MNHEY; CDR2 reads SVGEGT. The CDR3 runs to 15 residues. The CDR3 nucleotides are TGTGCCAGCAGCCTGAAGACTAGCGGGGGGTACGAGCAGTACTTC. Amino acids: CASSLKTSGGYEQYF.

This sequence joins TRBV3-1 (or the pseudogene TRBV3-2) and TRBJ1-5; no clear D gene. This CDR3 region has 15 residues. V was cut by 1 base and J by 2 bases, with 9 bases left in between. CDR1 is LGHDT, CDR2 YNNKEL, per germline (reference sequence). DNA of the CDR3: TGTGCCAGCAGCCAAGGTCTAGTGGGCAATCAGCCCCAGCATTTT. Amino acids: CASSQGLVGNQPQHF.

The gene calls are TRBV6-1 and TRBJ1-2, with 8 bases aligning to TRBD1. Germline CDR1 reads MNHNS; CDR2 reads SASEGT. The J segment lost 1 base and the V segment lost 1 base, leaving 8 bases of the junction unmatched. The CDR3 spans 17 residues. CDR3 sequence reads: CASSEVLGTGDNYGYTF. The DNA of the CDR3 is TGTGCCAGCAGTGAAGTTCTCGGGACAGGCGATAACTATGGCTACACCTTC.

This clone has more than one count but fewer than ten. Mismatch with germline at one junction end may stem from a read error. The rearrangement links TRBV10-3 to TRBJ1-5; 8 bases are a match to TRBD1. This CDR3 has 14 amino acids. Germline loops: CDR1 ENHRY, CDR2 SYGVKD. CDR3 nucleotides: TGTGCCATCAGTGAGGGACAGGGCAAACAGCCCCAGCATTTT. Its translation: CAISEGQGKQPQHF.

The CDR3 DNA reads as TGTGCCAGCAGCCAAGTCCCGGGACAGACAGATACGCAGTATTTT. Amino acids: CASSQVPGQTDTQYF. The V and J genes are TRBV3-1 (or the pseudogene TRBV3-2) and TRBJ2-3; 7 bases line up with TRBD1. The germline V gene has CDR1 LGHDT and CDR2 YNNKEL (reference sequence). The CDR3 spans 15 residues. Trimming at V came to 1 base and at J to 3 bases, leaving 4 bases not matched to a gene.

Notes on this clone: Distinct nucleotide sequences in the sample also encode this CDR3. This chain uses TRBV18 with TRBJ2-7; 7 nucleotides agree with TRBD1. Germline-derived CDR1 and CDR2 are KGHSH and LQKENI. V shed 2 bases, J shed 4 bases, and the junction held 2 bases outside the gene matches. This CDR3 region has 13 residues. This CDR3 is CASSPGTAYEQYF. The DNA for the CDR3 is TGTGCCAGCTCACCAGGGACAGCTTACGAGCAGTACTTC.

The gene calls are TRBV6-1 and TRBJ2-5, with D unclear. Between the trimmed V and J ends, which lost 3 bases and 10 bases, there was a span of 12 bases. Looked up from germline, CDR1 is MNHNS and CDR2 is SASEGT. This CDR3 is built from 12 residues. CDR3 sequence (DNA): TGTGCCAGCAGTGAGCCAAAGATTAGCCAGTACTTC. Encoded protein: CASSEPKISQYF.

In DNA form, the CDR3 reads TGTGCCAGCAGGCCGATGGGACAGGGCTATAGTCCTCAGCCCCAGCATTTT. It is translated as CASRPMGQGYSPQPQHF. This chain links TRBV28 with TRBJ1-5, with 9 bases that match TRBD1. CDR1 MDHEN and CDR2 SYDVKM come from the germline V gene. The CDR3 runs 17 residues. V shed 6 bases, J shed 6 bases, and the junction held 15 bases outside the gene matches.

This clone was counted a single time. The chain uses TRBV4-3 and TRBJ2-1, with TRBD2 identical over 9 bases. The length of the CDR3 is 14 residues. The V segment lost 8 bases and the J segment 4 bases; nucleotides outside the gene matches: 6. Germline CDR1 is LGHNA and CDR2 is YSLEER. CDR3 sequence: CASGGGGAYNEQFF. CDR3 nucleotide sequence: TGCGCCAGCGGTGGCGGGGGGGCATACAATGAGCAGTTCTTC.

J is TRBJ2-7 and V is TRBV6-5; TRBD1 agrees at 8 bases. The CDR3 has 14 residues. V lost 6 bases, J lost 2 bases, and 6 bases stayed unmatched. The germline gives CDR1 MNHEY, CDR2 SVGAGI. This CDR3 reads CASRRQGAPYEQYV. The CDR3 DNA reads TGTGCCAGCAGGCGTCAGGGGGCCCCCTACGAGCAGTACGTC.

The rearrangement links TRBV28 to TRBJ1-5, with D possibly TRBD1 on 6 matching bases. V lost 2 bases and J lost 7, with 12 bases in between. Looked up from germline, CDR1 is MDHEN and CDR2 is SYDVKM. The CDR3 totals 14 residues. The CDR3 nucleotides are TGTGCCAGCAGTTTAAACAGGGACGGCCAGCCCCAGCATTTT. Its translation is CASSLNRDGQPQHF.

This clone occurred once. The V and J genes are TRBV6-5 and TRBJ1-1, with 9 nucleotides matching TRBD1. CDR3 length equals 14 residues. Germline trimming cut 6 bases from V and 6 bases from J; bases unmatched to any gene: 8. Per germline, CDR1 MNHEY and CDR2 SVGAGI. The CDR3 spells CASSRQGGFAEAFF. Here the CDR3 DNA reads TGTGCCAGCAGCCGACAGGGGGGATTCGCTGAAGCTTTCTTT.

This clone appeared a single time. This chain uses TRBV6-1 with TRBJ1-5; weak D call: TRBD1 (5 bases). The CDR3 is made up of 15 amino acids. V lost 3 bases to trimming and J lost 4 bases, with 13 bases between them. CDR1 MNHNS and CDR2 SASEGT come from the germline V gene. CDR3 region: CASSEVWQGNQPQHF. The CDR3 DNA follows: TGTGCCAGCAGTGAGGTTTGGCAGGGTAATCAGCCCCAGCATTTT.

The V call is TRBV6-5, the J call TRBJ1-5, with 8 bases fitting TRBD1. Germline V gene sequence: CDR1 MNHEY, CDR2 SVGAGI. The CDR3 extends over 16 amino acids. Losses at the gene ends were 4 bases for V and 0 bases for J; bases not matched to a gene: 5. CDR3: CASSWEGQVSNQPQHF. The CDR3 coding sequence is TGTGCCAGCAGTTGGGAGGGACAGGTTAGCAATCAGCCCCAGCATTTT.

This chain joins TRBV19 and TRBJ1-1; TRBD1 matches at 9 bases. V shed 7 bases, J shed 3 bases, and the junction held 18 bases outside the gene matches. CDR1 is LNHDA and CDR2 is SQIVND in the germline V gene (reference sequence). This CDR3 contains 18 residues. The CDR3 spells CASTPTGGLGIGDTEAFF. DNA of the CDR3: TGTGCCAGTACCCCTACAGGGGGCCTAGGGATCGGAGACACTGAAGCTTTCTTT. The whole variable domain, filled in from reference TRBV19 and TRBJ1-1, reads DGGITQSPKYLFRKEGQNVTLSCEQNLNHDAMYWYRQDPGQGLRLIYYSQIVNDFQKGDIAEGYSVSREKKESFPLTVTSAQKNPTAFYLCASTPTGGLGIGDTEAFFGQGTRLTVV.

The CDR3 loop reads CSVEQGGNEQYF. For the CDR3, the DNA is TGCAGCGTTGAACAGGGCGGGAACGAGCAGTACTTC. V and J are TRBV29-1 and TRBJ2-7, with a tentative D call TRBD2 (6 bases). V gave up 2 bases and J gave up 5 bases, with 10 bases separating them. The CDR3 length is 12 residues. Germline CDR1 and CDR2: SQVTM and ANQGSEA.

The chain joins TRBV11-2 to TRBJ1-1; weak D call: TRBD1 (5 bases). Trimming removed 0 bases at V and 4 bases at J, with 12 bases between. CDR3 length: 15 residues. CDR1 and CDR2 (germline): SGHAT, FQNNGV. The CDR3 spells CASSLDPGYITEAFF. In DNA, the CDR3 is TGTGCCAGCAGCTTAGATCCAGGGTATATCACTGAAGCTTTCTTT.

CDR3 sequence reads: CASSRGTYNEQFF. In DNA, the CDR3 is TGTGCCAGCTCACGGGGCACCTACAATGAGCAGTTCTTC. V and J are TRBV18 and TRBJ2-1; a possible D gene is TRBD1 (5 bases). CDR1 is KGHSH and CDR2 is LQKENI in the germline V gene. The V and J ends lost 4 bases and 2 bases respectively, with 6 bases between them. This CDR3 spans 13 amino acids. The full variable domain, with the rest looked up from reference TRBV18 and TRBJ2-1, is NAGVMQNPRHLVRRRGQEARLRCSPMKGHSHVYWYRQLPEEGLKFMVYLQKENIIDESGMPKERFSAEFPKEGPSILRIQQVVRGDSAAYFCASSRGTYNEQFFGPGTRLTVL.

The chain links TRBV28 to TRBJ1-5; D is ambiguous. CDR1 and CDR2 from the germline V gene are MDHEN and SYDVKM. The CDR3 sequence is 15 residues long. Trimming shortened V by 7 bases and J by 4 bases, and 17 bases separated the two germline ends. The CDR3 nucleotides are TGTGCCAGCAACCTCGCCCCAGCGAGAAATCAGCCCCAGCATTTT. This encodes CASNLAPARNQPQHF.

This clone showed up just a few times. The chain combines TRBV6-5 with TRBJ1-3; no clear D. From germline, CDR1 is MNHEY and CDR2 SVGAGI. The CDR3 spans 15 residues. Trimming left V 6 bases short and J 2 bases short, with 14 bases between. CDR3 amino acids: CASRPNISPGNTIYF. DNA for the CDR3: TGTGCCAGCAGACCAAACATCTCCCCTGGAAACACCATATATTTT.

This chain's CDR3 is CASSPDRSVLVTQYF. In DNA form, the CDR3 reads TGTGCCAGCAGCCCGGACAGGAGCGTTTTAGTGACCCAGTACTTC. V is TRBV5-4 and J is TRBJ2-5; 7 nucleotides line up with TRBD1. The V segment lost 4 bases and the J segment 7 bases; nucleotides outside the gene matches: 13. CDR1 SGHNT and CDR2 YYREEE come from the germline V gene (reference sequence). The CDR3 loop spans 15 amino acids.

V gene TRBV19 combines with J gene TRBJ1-1; weak D call: TRBD1 (5 bases). The V end lost 5 bases, the J end lost 4 bases, and 11 bases lay between the germline ends. The germline gives CDR1 LNHDA, CDR2 SQIVND (reference sequence). CDR3 size: 13 residues. In DNA form, the CDR3 reads TGTGCCAGTAGTCAAGGGGTTGGCACTGAAGCTTTCTTT. Protein sequence: CASSQGVGTEAFF.